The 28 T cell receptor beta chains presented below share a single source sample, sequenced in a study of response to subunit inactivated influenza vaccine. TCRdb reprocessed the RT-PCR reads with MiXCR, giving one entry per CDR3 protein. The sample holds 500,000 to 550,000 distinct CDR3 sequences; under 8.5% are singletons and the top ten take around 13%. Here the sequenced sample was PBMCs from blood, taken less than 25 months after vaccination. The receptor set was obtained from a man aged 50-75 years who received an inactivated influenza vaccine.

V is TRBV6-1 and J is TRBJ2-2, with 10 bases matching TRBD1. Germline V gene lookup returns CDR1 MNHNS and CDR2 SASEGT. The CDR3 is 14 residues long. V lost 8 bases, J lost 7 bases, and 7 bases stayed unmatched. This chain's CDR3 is CASRDRGAGGELFF. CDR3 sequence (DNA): TGTGCCAGCCGGGACAGGGGAGCGGGCGGGGAGCTGTTTTTT.

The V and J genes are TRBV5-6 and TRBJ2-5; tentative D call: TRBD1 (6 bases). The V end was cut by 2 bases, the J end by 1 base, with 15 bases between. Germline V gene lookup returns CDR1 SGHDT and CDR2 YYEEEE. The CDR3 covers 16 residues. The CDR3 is CASSLLATGSQETQYF. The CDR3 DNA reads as TGTGCCAGCAGCTTACTCGCGACAGGCAGCCAAGAGACCCAGTACTTC.

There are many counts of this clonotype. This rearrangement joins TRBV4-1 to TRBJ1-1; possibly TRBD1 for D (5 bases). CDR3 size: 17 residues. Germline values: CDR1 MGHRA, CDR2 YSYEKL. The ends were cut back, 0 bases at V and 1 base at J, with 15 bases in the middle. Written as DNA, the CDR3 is TGCGCCAGCAGCCAAGATGAATTCACAGGCAGGAACACTGAAGCTTTCTTT. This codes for CASSQDEFTGRNTEAFF.

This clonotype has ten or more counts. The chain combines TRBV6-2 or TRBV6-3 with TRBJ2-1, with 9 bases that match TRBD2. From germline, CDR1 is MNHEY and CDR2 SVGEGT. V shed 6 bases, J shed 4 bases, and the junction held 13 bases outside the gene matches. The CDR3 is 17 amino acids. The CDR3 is CASSDPQRAGGYNEQFF. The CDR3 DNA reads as TGTGCCAGCAGCGACCCCCAGAGGGCGGGGGGGTACAATGAGCAGTTCTTC.

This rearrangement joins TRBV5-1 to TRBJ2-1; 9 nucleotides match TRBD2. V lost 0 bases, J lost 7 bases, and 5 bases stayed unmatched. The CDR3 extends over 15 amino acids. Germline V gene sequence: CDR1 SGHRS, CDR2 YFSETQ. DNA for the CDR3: TGCGCCAGCAGCTTGGCTAGCGGGAACGCGAATGAGCAGTTCTTC. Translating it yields CASSLASGNANEQFF.

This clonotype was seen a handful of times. The DNA for the CDR3 is TGTGCCAGCTCAGCCGGGACAGGTTCTGGAAACACCATATATTTT. This encodes CASSAGTGSGNTIYF. This sequence joins TRBV18 and TRBJ1-3; 8 bases are shared with TRBD1. The V gene end was trimmed by 5 bases and the J gene end by 1 base; junction bases not matched to a gene: 4. The CDR3 loop spans 15 amino acids. Germline V lookup: CDR1 KGHSH, CDR2 LQKENI.

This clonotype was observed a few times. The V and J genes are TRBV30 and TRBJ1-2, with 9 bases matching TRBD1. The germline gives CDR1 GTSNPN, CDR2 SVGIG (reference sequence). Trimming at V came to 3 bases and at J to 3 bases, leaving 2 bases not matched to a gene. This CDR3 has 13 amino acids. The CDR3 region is CAWRDRGYYGYTF. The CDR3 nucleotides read TGTGCCTGGAGGGACAGGGGATACTATGGCTACACCTTC.

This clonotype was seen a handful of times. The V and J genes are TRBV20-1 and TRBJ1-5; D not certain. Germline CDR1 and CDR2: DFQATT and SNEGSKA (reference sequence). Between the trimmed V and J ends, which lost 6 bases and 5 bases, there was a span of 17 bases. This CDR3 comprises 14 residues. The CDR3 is CSAVTGGWDQPQHF. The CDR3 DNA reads TGCAGTGCCGTGACCGGCGGGTGGGATCAGCCCCAGCATTTT.

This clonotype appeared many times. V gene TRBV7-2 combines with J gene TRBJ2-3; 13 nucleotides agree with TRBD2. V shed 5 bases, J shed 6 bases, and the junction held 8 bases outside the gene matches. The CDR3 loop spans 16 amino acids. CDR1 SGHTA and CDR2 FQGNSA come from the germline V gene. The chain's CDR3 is CASSPTSGGAGDTQYF. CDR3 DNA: TGTGCCAGCAGCCCTACTAGCGGGGGGGCCGGGGATACGCAGTATTTT.

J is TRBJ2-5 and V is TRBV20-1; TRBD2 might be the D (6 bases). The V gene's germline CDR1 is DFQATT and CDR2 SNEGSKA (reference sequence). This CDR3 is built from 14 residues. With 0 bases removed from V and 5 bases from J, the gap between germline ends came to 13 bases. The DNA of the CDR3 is TGCAGTGCTAGAGATGGGGACGGAGGGGAGACCCAGTACTTC. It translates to CSARDGDGGETQYF.

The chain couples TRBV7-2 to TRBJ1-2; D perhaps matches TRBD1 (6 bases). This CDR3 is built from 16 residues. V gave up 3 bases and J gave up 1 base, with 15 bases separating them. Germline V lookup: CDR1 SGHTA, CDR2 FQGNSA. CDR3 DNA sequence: TGTGCCAGCAGCTTTCCAACCGGGACACTTAACTATGGCTACACCTTC. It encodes CASSFPTGTLNYGYTF.

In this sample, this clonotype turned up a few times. The CDR3 sequence is CASSTQGAREQYF. CDR3 in DNA: TGTGCCAGCAGTACTCAGGGGGCCCGGGAGCAGTACTTC. The chain recombines TRBV5-4 with TRBJ2-7; 8 nucleotides align to TRBD1. The CDR3 spans 13 residues. CDR1 SGHNT and CDR2 YYREEE come from the germline V gene (reference sequence). With 5 bases clipped from V and 7 bases from J, the junction kept 8 bases outside the gene matches.

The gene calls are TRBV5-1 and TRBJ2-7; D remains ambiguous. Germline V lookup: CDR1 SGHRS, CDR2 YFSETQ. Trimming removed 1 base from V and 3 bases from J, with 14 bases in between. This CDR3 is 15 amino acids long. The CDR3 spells CASSLSPGSYYEQYF. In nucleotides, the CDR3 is TGCGCCAGCAGCTTGTCCCCGGGCAGCTACTACGAGCAGTACTTC.

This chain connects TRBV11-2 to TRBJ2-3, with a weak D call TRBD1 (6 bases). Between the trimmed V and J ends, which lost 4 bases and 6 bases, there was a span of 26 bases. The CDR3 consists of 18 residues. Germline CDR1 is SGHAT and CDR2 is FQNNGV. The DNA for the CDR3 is TGTGCCAGCAGCTCTCTTGAACAGGGTCGAGCTTCCTCGGATACGCAGTATTTT. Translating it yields CASSSLEQGRASSDTQYF.

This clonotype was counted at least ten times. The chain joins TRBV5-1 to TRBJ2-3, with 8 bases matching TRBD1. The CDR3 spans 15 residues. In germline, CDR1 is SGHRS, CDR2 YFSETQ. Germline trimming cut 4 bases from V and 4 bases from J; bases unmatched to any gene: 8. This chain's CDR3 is CASSRPTDRADTQYF. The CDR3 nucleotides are TGCGCCAGCAGCCGGCCCACGGACAGGGCAGATACGCAGTATTTT.

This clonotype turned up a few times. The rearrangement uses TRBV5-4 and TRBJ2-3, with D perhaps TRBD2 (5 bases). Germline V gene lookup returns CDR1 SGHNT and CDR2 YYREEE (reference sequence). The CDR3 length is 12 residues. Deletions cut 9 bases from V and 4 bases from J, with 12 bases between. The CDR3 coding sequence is TGTGCCACCAAGGGAGCAGCAGATACGCAGTATTTT. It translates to CATKGAADTQYF.

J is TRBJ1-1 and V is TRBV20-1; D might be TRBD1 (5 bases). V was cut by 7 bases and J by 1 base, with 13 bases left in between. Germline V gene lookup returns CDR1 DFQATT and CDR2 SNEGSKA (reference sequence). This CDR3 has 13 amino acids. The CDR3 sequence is CSVPRGGNTEAFF. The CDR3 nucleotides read TGCAGTGTTCCCCGGGGGGGGAACACTGAAGCTTTCTTT.

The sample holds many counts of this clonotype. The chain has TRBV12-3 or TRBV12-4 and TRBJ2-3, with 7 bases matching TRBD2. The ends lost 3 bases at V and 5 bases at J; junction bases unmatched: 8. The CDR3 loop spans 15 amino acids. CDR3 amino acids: CASSFTGGGQDTQYF. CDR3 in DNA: TGTGCCAGCAGTTTTACGGGGGGTGGTCAAGATACGCAGTATTTT.

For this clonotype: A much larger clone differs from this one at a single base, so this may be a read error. This CDR3 is CASSSFGTFQETQYF. CDR3 sequence (DNA): TGTGCCAGCAGCTCCTTCGGGACATTCCAAGAGACCCAGTACTTC. This chain links TRBV7-2 with TRBJ2-5, with D maybe TRBD1 (6 bases). There are 15 residues in the CDR3. The germline V gene encodes CDR1 SGHTA and CDR2 FQGNSA. Trimming shortened V by 4 bases and J by 1 base, and 13 bases separated the two germline ends.

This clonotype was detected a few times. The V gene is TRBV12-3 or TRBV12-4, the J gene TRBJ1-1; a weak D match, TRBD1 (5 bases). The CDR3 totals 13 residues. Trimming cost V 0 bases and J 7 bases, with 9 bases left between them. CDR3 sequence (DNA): TGTGCCAGCAGTTTAGCGCAAAGGGGTGAAGCTTTCTTT. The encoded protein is CASSLAQRGEAFF.

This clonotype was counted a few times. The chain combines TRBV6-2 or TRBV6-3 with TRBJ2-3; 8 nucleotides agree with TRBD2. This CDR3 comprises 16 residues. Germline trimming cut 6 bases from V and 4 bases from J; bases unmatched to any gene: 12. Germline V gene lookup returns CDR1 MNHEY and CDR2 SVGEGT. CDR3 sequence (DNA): TGTGCCAGCAGATACGACGGCGACGGGAGGGCAGATACGCAGTATTTT. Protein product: CASRYDGDGRADTQYF.

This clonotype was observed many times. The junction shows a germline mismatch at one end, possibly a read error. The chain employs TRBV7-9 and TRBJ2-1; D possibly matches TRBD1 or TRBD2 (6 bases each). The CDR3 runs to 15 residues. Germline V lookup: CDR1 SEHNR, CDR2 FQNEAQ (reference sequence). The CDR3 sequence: CASSLGGLSYNEQFF. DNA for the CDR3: TGTGCCAGCAGTTTAGGGGGGCTCTCCTACAATGAGCAGTTCTTC.

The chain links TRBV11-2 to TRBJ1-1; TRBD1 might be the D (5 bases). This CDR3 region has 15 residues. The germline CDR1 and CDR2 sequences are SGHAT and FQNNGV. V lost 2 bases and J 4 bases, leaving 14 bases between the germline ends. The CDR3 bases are TGTGCCAGCAGCTTATGGGGCCAGGGCGGCACTGAAGCTTTCTTT. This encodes CASSLWGQGGTEAFF.

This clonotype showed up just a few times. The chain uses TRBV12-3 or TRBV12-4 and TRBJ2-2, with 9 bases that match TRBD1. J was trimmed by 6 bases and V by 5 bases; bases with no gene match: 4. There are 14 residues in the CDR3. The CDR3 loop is CASSTTGGSGELFF. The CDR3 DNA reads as TGTGCCAGCAGTACGACAGGGGGGTCCGGGGAGCTGTTTTTT.

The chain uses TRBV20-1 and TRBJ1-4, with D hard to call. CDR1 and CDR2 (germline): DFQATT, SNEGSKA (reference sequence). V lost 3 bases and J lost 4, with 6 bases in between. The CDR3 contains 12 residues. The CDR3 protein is CSASPNNEKLFF. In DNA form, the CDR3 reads TGCAGTGCTAGCCCCAATAATGAAAAACTGTTTTTT.

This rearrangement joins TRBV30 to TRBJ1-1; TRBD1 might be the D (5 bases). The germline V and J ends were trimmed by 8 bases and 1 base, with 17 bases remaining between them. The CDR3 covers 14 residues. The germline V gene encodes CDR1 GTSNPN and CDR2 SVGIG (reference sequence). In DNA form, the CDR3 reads TGTGCCGGGGGGACCGCCGATACGAACACTGAAGCTTTCTTT. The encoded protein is CAGGTADTNTEAFF.

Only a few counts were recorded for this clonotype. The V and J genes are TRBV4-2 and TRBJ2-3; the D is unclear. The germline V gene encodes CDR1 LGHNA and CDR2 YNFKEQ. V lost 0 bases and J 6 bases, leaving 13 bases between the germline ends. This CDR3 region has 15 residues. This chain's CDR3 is CASSQEFTSMDTQYF. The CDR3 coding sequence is TGTGCCAGCAGCCAAGAGTTTACTTCCATGGATACGCAGTATTTT.

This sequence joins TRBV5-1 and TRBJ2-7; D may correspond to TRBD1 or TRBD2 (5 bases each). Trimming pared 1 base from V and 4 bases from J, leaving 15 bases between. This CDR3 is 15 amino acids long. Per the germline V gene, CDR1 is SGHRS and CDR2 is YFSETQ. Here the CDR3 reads CASSLSSGAQYEQYF. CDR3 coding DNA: TGCGCCAGCAGCTTGTCATCCGGGGCGCAGTACGAGCAGTACTTC.